A selection of T cell receptor beta chains follows, all from one sample in a study of blood T cell repertoires in COVID-19. TCRdb's table, derived via immunoSEQ multiplex PCR, lists solely in-frame clones and lacks some. The repertoire holds some 120,000 clones, with less than 85% as singletons. The sequencing input was peripheral blood. The source is a woman aged 60 to 75 with acute or convalescent COVID-19. The CDR3 runs from the conserved cysteine through the conserved F or W. A D gene is named only where the DNA matches it firmly. Not all rows give a size; the values are once, few, many and, for expanded clones, a class.

d_gene	abundance	v_gene	j_gene	CDR3aa	CDR3nt
TRBD2	once	TRBV4-2	TRBJ2-1	CASSQDRASGVNEQFF	TGTGCCAGCAGCCAAGATCGGGCTAGCGGGGTGAATGAGCAGTTCTTC
TRBD1	NA	TRBV3-1/TRBV3-2	TRBJ2-2	CASSPKGGQGWWGTGELFF	TGTGCCAGCAGCCCAAAGGGGGGACAGGGCTGGTGGGGCACCGGGGAGCTGTTTTTT
NA	NA	TRBV6-1	TRBJ1-5	CASSEGTSGYQPQHF	TGTGCCAGCAGTGAAGGGACCTCGGGGTATCAGCCCCAGCATTTT
NA	NA	TRBV6-5	TRBJ1-5	CASSYSSGQPQHF	TGTGCCAGCAGTTACTCGAGCGGTCAGCCCCAGCATTTT
TRBD1	NA	TRBV5-4	TRBJ1-2	CASSLDRGYGYTF	TGTGCCAGCAGCTTGGACAGGGGATATGGCTACACCTTC
NA	NA	TRBV30	TRBJ1-2	CAWMNRRGTEGYTF	TGTGCCTGGATGAACCGGCGGGGTACTGAGGGCTACACCTTC
NA	few	TRBV18	TRBJ1-1	CASSPPTQPGTEAFF	TGTGCCAGCTCACCACCGACCCAGCCGGGCACTGAAGCTTTCTTT
NA	NA	TRBV5-1	TRBJ2-7	CASKYVPGEVYEQYF	TGCGCCAGCAAATACGTCCCGGGAGAGGTGTACGAGCAGTACTTC
TRBD1	NA	TRBV3-1/TRBV3-2	TRBJ1-2	CASSARQGNNYGYTF	TGTGCCAGCAGCGCCCGACAGGGAAACAACTATGGCTACACCTTC
NA	NA	TRBV3-1/TRBV3-2	TRBJ1-2	CASSQDRFWSGYTF	TGTGCCAGCAGCCAAGACCGGTTTTGGAGTGGCTACACCTTC
TRBD2	NA	TRBV19	TRBJ2-1	CASSVLAGVSYNEQFF	TGTGCCAGTAGTGTATTAGCGGGGGTTTCCTACAATGAGCAGTTCTTC
TRBD2	NA	TRBV7-3	TRBJ2-1	CASSLFLAGGQNEQFF	TGTGCCAGCAGCTTATTTTTAGCGGGGGGACAAAATGAGCAGTTCTTC
NA	NA	TRBV20-1	TRBJ2-5	CSASITGREETQYF	TGCAGTGCTAGTATCACAGGGCGGGAAGAGACCCAGTACTTC
TRBD1	NA	TRBV5-4	TRBJ1-2	CASSSTGNYGYTF	TGTGCCAGCAGCTCGACAGGGAACTATGGCTACACCTTC
NA	NA	TRBV30	TRBJ1-6	CAWIKTGFNSPLHF	TGTGCCTGGATCAAAACAGGTTTTAATTCACCCCTCCACTTT
NA	NA	TRBV5-1	TRBJ1-1	CASSSSGVRTEAFF	TGCGCCAGCAGCTCCTCGGGGGTAAGGACTGAAGCTTTCTTT
NA	NA	TRBV19	TRBJ2-1	CASTEMNEQFF	TGTGCCAGTACCGAGATGAATGAGCAGTTCTTC
TRBD1	NA	TRBV19	TRBJ2-1	CASRDSGTGPIASYNEQFF	TGTGCCAGTAGGGATTCCGGGACAGGGCCCATTGCCTCCTACAATGAGCAGTTCTTC
NA	NA	TRBV7-2	TRBJ1-1	CASSLAGSQGTEAFF	TGTGCCAGCAGCTTAGCGGGGAGTCAGGGGACTGAAGCTTTCTTT
NA	NA	TRBV7-9	TRBJ2-5	CASSLASGGVETQYF	TGTGCCAGCAGCTTAGCCTCTGGGGGCGTTGAGACCCAGTACTTC
NA	NA	TRBV29-1	TRBJ1-2	CSVTPGLQSGGYTF	TGCAGCGTGACCCCGGGTTTACAATCTGGGGGCTACACCTTC
NA	few	TRBV24-1	TRBJ2-2	CATSSQDSTGELFF	TGTGCCACCAGTTCTCAGGACAGCACCGGGGAGCTGTTTTTT
TRBD1	NA	TRBV24-1	TRBJ1-2	CATKGTDYGYTF	TGTGCCACAAAAGGGACAGACTATGGCTACACCTTC
NA	once	TRBV5-1	TRBJ1-1	CASTLDGENTEAFF	TGCGCCAGCACCCTGGACGGGGAAAACACTGAAGCTTTCTTT
TRBD1	NA	TRBV6-5	TRBJ1-2	CATSDRDGYTF	TGTGCCACCTCGGACAGGGATGGCTACACCTTC
NA	few	TRBV4-2	TRBJ2-1	CASSQAGEQFF	TGTGCCAGCAGCCAAGCCGGTGAGCAGTTCTTC
NA	NA	TRBV5-6	TRBJ1-2	CASSLSQNYGYTF	TGTGCCAGCAGCTTGAGTCAGAACTATGGCTACACCTTC
TRBD1	NA	TRBV18	TRBJ2-1	CASSPPMGQGVENEQFF	TGTGCCAGCTCACCACCGATGGGACAGGGGGTAGAGAATGAGCAGTTCTTC
TRBD1	NA	TRBV6-5	TRBJ2-2	CASSRTGANTGELFF	TGTGCCAGCAGTAGGACAGGGGCGAACACCGGGGAGCTGTTTTTT
NA	NA	TRBV10-3	TRBJ2-1	CAISRGEAHNEQFF	TGTGCCATCAGCCGCGGAGAGGCACACAATGAGCAGTTCTTC
NA	few	TRBV28	TRBJ1-3	CASIRGSGNTIYF	TGTGCCTCCATACGGGGGTCTGGAAACACCATATATTTT
NA	NA	TRBV5-1	TRBJ1-1	CASSPLQGTEAFF	TGCGCCAGCAGCCCCCTCCAGGGCACTGAAGCTTTCTTT
NA	NA	TRBV3-1/TRBV3-2	TRBJ2-1	CASSRLHNEQFF	TGTGCCAGCAGCCGACTTCACAATGAGCAGTTCTTC
TRBD1	NA	TRBV2	TRBJ2-5	CASGRGIRETQYF	TGTGCCAGCGGCAGGGGGATAAGAGAGACCCAGTACTTC
NA	NA	TRBV15	TRBJ1-1	CATRTPENTEAFF	TGTGCCACCAGAACCCCAGAGAACACTGAAGCTTTCTTT
NA	NA	TRBV6-5	TRBJ1-6	CASSYTEYNSPLHF	TGTGCCAGCAGTTACACAGAGTATAATTCACCCCTCCACTTT
TRBD2	NA	TRBV7-6	TRBJ2-1	CASSLLSSGGSGQFF	TGTGCCAGCAGCTTATTGTCTAGCGGGGGGTCTGGGCAGTTCTTC
NA	NA	TRBV10-2	TRBJ1-1	CASSGGEAFF	TGCGCCAGCAGCGGAGGGGAAGCTTTCTTT
NA	NA	TRBV3-1/TRBV3-2	TRBJ2-5	CASSPPGLGQETQYF	TGTGCCAGCAGCCCCCCAGGGTTAGGGCAAGAGACCCAGTACTTC
NA	NA	TRBV30	TRBJ1-2	CAWSHRGGSDYGYTF	TGTGCCTGGAGTCACCGGGGGGGAAGTGACTATGGCTACACCTTC
NA	NA	TRBV12-3/TRBV12-4	TRBJ1-2	CASSTGVGYTF	TGTGCCAGCAGTACGGGAGTTGGCTACACCTTC
NA	NA	TRBV7-9	TRBJ1-1	CASSLEGGRNTEAFF	TGTGCCAGCAGCTTAGAAGGGGGACGAAACACTGAAGCTTTCTTT